The rows below give T cell receptor beta chains drawn from one sample of a study of CD8+CD57+ T cells in acquired aplastic anemia. TCRdb used MiXCR to reprocess the reads, holding one entry per CDR3 protein. The sample consists of around 120,000 distinct CDR3 sequences, over 30% of them appearing once. The sample consisted of sorted CD4+, CD8+, or CD8+CD57+ T cells (not recorded which) from PBMCs. The source of these receptors is a human donor with aplastic anemia. Both conserved end residues are part of each CDR3. A D gene is named only where the DNA matches it firmly. Size values are once, few and many counts, or a class for expanded clones, and some rows have none.

D	V	J	size	DNA	CDR3
.	TRBV27	TRBJ1-2	many	TGTGCCAGCAGTCGCTCATCAGCTAACTATGGCTACACCTTC	CASSRSSANYGYTF
.	TRBV14	TRBJ2-1	many	TGTGCCAGCAGCCATACCTATCAAGGGGGGAATGAGCAGTTCTTC	CASSHTYQGGNEQFF
.	TRBV7-2	TRBJ2-1	many	TGTGCCAGCAGCCTGGATAACAATGAGCAGTTCTTC	CASSLDNNEQFF
.	TRBV14	TRBJ1-2	many	TGTGCCAGCAGCCGGACTCTGGGGTATGGCTACACCTTC	CASSRTLGYGYTF
TRBD1	TRBV20-1	TRBJ1-5	many	TGCAGTGCTAGCGGGACAGTCAATCAGCCCCAGCATTTT	CSASGTVNQPQHF
TRBD1	TRBV6-1	TRBJ1-2	many	TGTGCCAGCAGTGGGTCGACAGGGGGTGGCTATGGCTACACCTTC	CASSGSTGGGYGYTF
TRBD1	TRBV29-1	TRBJ1-2	.	TGCAGCATTCAGGGGGCTGGTGGCTACACCTTC	CSIQGAGGYTF
TRBD1	TRBV6-1	TRBJ1-2	many	TGTGCCAGCAGTGGACAGGGGGCCAGTGGCTACACCTTC	CASSGQGASGYTF
.	TRBV19	TRBJ1-5	.	TGTGCCAGTAGTATCGACAACAATCAGCCCCAGCATTTT	CASSIDNNQPQHF
.	TRBV7-3	TRBJ2-7	few	TGTGCCAGAGCGACCAACCAGGGCGACGAGCAGTACTTC	CARATNQGDEQYF
TRBD2	TRBV7-6	TRBJ2-1	.	TGTGCCAGCAGCTTAGTTACTAGCGGGGGCGATGAGCAGTTCTTC	CASSLVTSGGDEQFF
TRBD2	TRBV29-1	TRBJ2-3	many	TGCAGCGTCGCGGGACTAGCAGGGCAGGTTGGGATGGATACGCAGTATTTT	CSVAGLAGQVGMDTQYF
TRBD1	TRBV9	TRBJ1-2	many	TGTGCCAGCACCCCCGACAGGGGGAACTATGGCTACACCTTC	CASTPDRGNYGYTF
.	TRBV13	TRBJ1-1	many	TGTGCCAGCAGCTTGGGACCAGCGACTCTGAACACTGAAGCTTTCTTT	CASSLGPATLNTEAFF
.	TRBV5-1	TRBJ2-7	many	TGCGCCAGCAGCCCTTCAGATGGGGGCAACGAGCAGTACTTC	CASSPSDGGNEQYF
.	TRBV5-1	TRBJ1-2	many	TGCGCCAGCAGCTTGGAGGGCAGTTATGGCTACACCTTC	CASSLEGSYGYTF
TRBD1	TRBV19	TRBJ2-3	.	TGTGCCAGTAGTAGGGGGACAGGGGCTGGCACGCAGTATTTT	CASSRGTGAGTQYF